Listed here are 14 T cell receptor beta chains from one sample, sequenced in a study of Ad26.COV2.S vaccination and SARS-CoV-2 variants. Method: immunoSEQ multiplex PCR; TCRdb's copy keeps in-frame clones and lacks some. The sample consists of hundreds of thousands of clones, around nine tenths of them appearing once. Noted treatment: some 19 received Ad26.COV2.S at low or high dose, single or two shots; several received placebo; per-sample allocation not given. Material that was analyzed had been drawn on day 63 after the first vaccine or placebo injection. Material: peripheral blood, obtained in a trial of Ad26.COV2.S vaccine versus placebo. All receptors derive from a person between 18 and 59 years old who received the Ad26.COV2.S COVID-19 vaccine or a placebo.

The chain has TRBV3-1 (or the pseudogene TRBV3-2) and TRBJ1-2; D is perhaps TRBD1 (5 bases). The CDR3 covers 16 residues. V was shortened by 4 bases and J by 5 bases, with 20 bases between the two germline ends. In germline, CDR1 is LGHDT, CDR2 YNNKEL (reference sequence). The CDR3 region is CASSPLSYRSGYGYTF. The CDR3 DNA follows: TGTGCCAGCAGCCCGCTTTCCTACAGGTCTGGATATGGCTACACCTTC.

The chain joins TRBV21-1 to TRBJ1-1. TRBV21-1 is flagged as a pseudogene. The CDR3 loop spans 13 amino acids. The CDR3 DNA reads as TGTGCCAGCAGCAAAAACGGCCTTTCCGAAGCTTTCTTT. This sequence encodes CASSKNGLSEAFF.

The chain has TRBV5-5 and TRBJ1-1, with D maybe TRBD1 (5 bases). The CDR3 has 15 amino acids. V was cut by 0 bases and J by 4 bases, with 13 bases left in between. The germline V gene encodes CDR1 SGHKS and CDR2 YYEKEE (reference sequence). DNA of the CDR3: TGTGCCAGCAGCTTGGCCGTCGGGGGAGGCACTGAAGCTTTCTTT. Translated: CASSLAVGGGTEAFF.

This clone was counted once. CDR3 sequence: CASSSSGGQETQYF. The DNA of the CDR3 is TGTGCCAGCAGCTCTAGCGGGGGGCAAGAGACCCAGTACTTC. The chain is built from TRBV11-2 and TRBJ2-5; 11 bases fit TRBD2. The CDR3 loop spans 14 amino acids. The ends lost 4 bases at V and 2 bases at J; junction bases unmatched: 0. Germline CDR1 SGHAT, CDR2 FQNNGV.

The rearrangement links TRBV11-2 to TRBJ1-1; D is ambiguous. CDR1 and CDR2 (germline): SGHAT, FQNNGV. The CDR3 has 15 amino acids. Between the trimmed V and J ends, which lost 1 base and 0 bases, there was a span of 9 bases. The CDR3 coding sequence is TGTGCCAGCAGCTTAGCCGGCGATATGAACACTGAAGCTTTCTTT. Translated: CASSLAGDMNTEAFF.

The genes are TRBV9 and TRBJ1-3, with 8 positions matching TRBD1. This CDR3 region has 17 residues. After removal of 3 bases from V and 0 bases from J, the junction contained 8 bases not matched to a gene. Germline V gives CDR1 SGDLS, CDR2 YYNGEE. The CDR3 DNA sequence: TGTGCCAGCAGCGACTTGACAGGGGCCCGCTCTGGAAACACCATATATTTT. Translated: CASSDLTGARSGNTIYF.

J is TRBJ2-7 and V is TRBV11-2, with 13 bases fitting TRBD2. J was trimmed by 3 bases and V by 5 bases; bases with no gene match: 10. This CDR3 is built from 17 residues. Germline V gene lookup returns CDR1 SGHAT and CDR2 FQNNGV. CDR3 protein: CASSTGLAGALIYEQYF. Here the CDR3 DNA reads TGTGCCAGCAGCACCGGACTAGCGGGGGCCCTTATCTACGAGCAGTACTTC.

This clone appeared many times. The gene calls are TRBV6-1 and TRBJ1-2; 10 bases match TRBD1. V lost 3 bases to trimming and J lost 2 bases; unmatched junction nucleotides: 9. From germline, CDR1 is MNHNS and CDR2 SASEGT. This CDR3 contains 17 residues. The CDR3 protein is CASSDARTGGLNYGYTF. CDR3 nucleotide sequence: TGTGCCAGCAGTGATGCCCGGACAGGGGGGCTCAACTATGGCTACACCTTC.

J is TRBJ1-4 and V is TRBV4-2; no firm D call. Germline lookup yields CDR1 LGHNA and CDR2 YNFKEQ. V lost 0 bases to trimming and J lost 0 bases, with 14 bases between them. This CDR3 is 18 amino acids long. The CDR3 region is CASSQDWYGLATNEKLFF. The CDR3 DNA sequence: TGTGCCAGCAGCCAAGATTGGTACGGGCTCGCAACTAATGAAAAACTGTTTTTT.

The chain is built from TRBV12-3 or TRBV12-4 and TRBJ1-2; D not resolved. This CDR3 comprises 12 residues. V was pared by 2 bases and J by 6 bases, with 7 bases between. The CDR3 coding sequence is TGTGCCAGCAGTTTATGGAGTCATGGCTACACCTTC. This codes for CASSLWSHGYTF.

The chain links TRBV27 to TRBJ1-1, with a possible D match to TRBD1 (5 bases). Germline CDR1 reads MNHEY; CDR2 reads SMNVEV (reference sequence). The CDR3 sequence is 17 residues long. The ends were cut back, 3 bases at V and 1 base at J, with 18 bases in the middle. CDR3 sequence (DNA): TGTGCCAGCAGTTTCTCCCCTCCCGGACAATGGAACACTGAAGCTTTCTTT. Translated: CASSFSPPGQWNTEAFF.

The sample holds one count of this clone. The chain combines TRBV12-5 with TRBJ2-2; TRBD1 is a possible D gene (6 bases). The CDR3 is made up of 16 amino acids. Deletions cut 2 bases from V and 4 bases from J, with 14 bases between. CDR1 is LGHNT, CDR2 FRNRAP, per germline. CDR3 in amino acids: CASGLLSGVGTGELFF. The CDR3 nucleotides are TGTGCTAGTGGTTTGTTGTCAGGGGTCGGCACCGGGGAGCTGTTTTTT.

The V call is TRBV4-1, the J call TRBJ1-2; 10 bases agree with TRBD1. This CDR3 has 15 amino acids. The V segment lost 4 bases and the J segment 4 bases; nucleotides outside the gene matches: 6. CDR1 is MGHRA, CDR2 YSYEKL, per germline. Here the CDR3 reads CASSPRDRGFYGYTF. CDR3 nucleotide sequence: TGCGCCAGCAGCCCCCGGGACAGGGGTTTCTATGGCTACACCTTC.

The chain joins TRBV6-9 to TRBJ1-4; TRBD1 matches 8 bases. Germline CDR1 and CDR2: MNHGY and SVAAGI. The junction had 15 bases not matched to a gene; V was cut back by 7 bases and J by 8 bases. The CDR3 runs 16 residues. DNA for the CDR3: TGTGCCAGCAACCTAGGGAACAACAGGGGGGGCGAAAAACTGTTTTTT. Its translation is CASNLGNNRGGEKLFF.